This passage covers 21 T cell receptor beta chains from one sample sequenced in a study of blood T cell repertoires in COVID-19 (dated by TCRdb to the early 2020s). Library preparation employed the immunoSEQ multiplex PCR assay. TCRdb obtained this table from immuneACCESS and retained in-frame rearrangements with V and J assigned. These tables miss some clones; where compared with another copy, unresolved V genes account for less than half of the shortfall, and the remainder is unexplained. Here the sample has around 250,000 clones; about 86% occur a single time. The ten largest account for approximately 6% of the sample. The sample was peripheral blood. Source of these receptors: an elderly man with acute or convalescent COVID-19.

This chain uses TRBV5-4 with TRBJ2-7, with D hard to call. Germline CDR1 is SGHNT and CDR2 is YYREEE (reference sequence). V was trimmed by 8 bases and J by 2 bases, leaving 14 bases between them. CDR3 length: 13 amino acids. CDR3 residues: CARVQLRAYEQYF. CDR3 DNA: TGTGCCAGGGTCCAGTTACGGGCCTACGAGCAGTACTTC.

This clone showed up just once. The V gene is TRBV27, the J gene TRBJ2-1; the match to TRBD2 covers 15 bases. Losses at the gene ends were 4 bases for V and 6 bases for J; bases not matched to a gene: 10. CDR1 and CDR2 from the germline V gene are MNHEY and SMNVEV (reference sequence). The CDR3 totals 18 residues. Here the CDR3 reads CASSSRTSGRAFGNEQFF. DNA for the CDR3: TGTGCCAGCAGTTCGAGGACTAGCGGGAGGGCCTTCGGCAATGAGCAGTTCTTC.

This chain connects TRBV10-3 to TRBJ2-7; 7 bases match TRBD2. The germline V gene encodes CDR1 ENHRY and CDR2 SYGVKD. V dropped 10 bases and J dropped 0; count of bases not matched to a gene: 12. The CDR3 has 15 amino acids. In DNA, the CDR3 is TGTGCCACCCTACCCACAGCGGGGCTCTCCTACGAGCAGTACTTC. As protein: CATLPTAGLSYEQYF.

The rearrangement joins TRBV20-1 to TRBJ2-7; D gene uncertain. The CDR3 loop spans 10 amino acids. The V gene lost 3 bases and the J gene lost 6 bases, with 6 bases spanning the gap. Per germline, CDR1 DFQATT and CDR2 SNEGSKA (reference sequence). DNA of the CDR3: TGCAGTGCTAGTAGTAGCGAGCAGTACTTC. It encodes CSASSSEQYF.

V usage is TRBV10-2 and J usage is TRBJ1-2; D uncertain. This CDR3 spans 15 amino acids. Trimming shortened V by 2 bases and J by 3 bases, and 13 bases separated the two germline ends. The germline gives CDR1 WSHSY, CDR2 SAAADI. The CDR3 spells CASSEQAGFDYGYTF. The CDR3 DNA follows: TGCGCCAGCAGTGAGCAGGCAGGCTTCGACTATGGCTACACCTTC.

The chain combines TRBV2 with TRBJ2-1; TRBD2 is a possible D gene (5 bases). Germline V gives CDR1 SNHLY, CDR2 FYNNEI. Trimming cost V 2 bases and J 15 bases, with 14 bases left between them. This CDR3 has 12 residues. The CDR3 loop reads CASSERGWARFF. CDR3 DNA: TGTGCCAGCAGTGAAAGAGGGTGGGCCCGGTTCTTC.

CDR3 protein: CASTGVELQPGNIQYF. In DNA form, the CDR3 reads TGTGCCAGCACCGGGGTGGAGCTTCAACCAGGAAACATTCAGTACTTC. The J gene is TRBJ2-4, the V gene TRBV28, with D tentatively TRBD2 (5 bases). Per the germline V gene, CDR1 is MDHEN and CDR2 is SYDVKM. The CDR3 extends over 16 amino acids. V was cut by 7 bases and J by 6 bases, with 22 bases left in between.

This chain links TRBV2 with TRBJ1-5, with 10 bases identical to TRBD1. Losses at the gene ends were 4 bases for V and 7 bases for J; bases not matched to a gene: 7. The CDR3 extends over 15 amino acids. The germline V gene encodes CDR1 SNHLY and CDR2 FYNNEI. The CDR3 DNA follows: TGTGCCAGCAGTGGAGGGACAGGGGTTGGGCAGCCCCAGCATTTT. This codes for CASSGGTGVGQPQHF.

The sample holds a few counts of this clone. The chain uses TRBV10-1 and TRBJ2-2; 9 nucleotides match TRBD1. After removal of 8 bases from V and 4 bases from J, the junction contained 8 bases not matched to a gene. CDR1 and CDR2 (germline): WNHNN, SYGVQD (reference sequence). The CDR3 runs 15 residues. CDR3 bases: TGCGCCAGCGCAAGGGACAGGGTGGGCACCGGGGAGCTGTTTTTT. Its translation: CASARDRVGTGELFF.

This clone is medium-sized within its sample. The V gene is TRBV5-4, the J gene TRBJ2-7; 8 bases align to TRBD2. V was pared by 7 bases and J by 4 bases, with 7 bases of the junction left unmatched. The germline CDR1 and CDR2 sequences are SGHNT and YYREEE (reference sequence). This CDR3 region has 13 residues. Here the CDR3 reads CASREGGVYEQYF. Here the CDR3 DNA reads TGTGCCAGCCGGGAGGGAGGGGTTTACGAGCAGTACTTC. Full variable domain (missing parts from reference TRBV5-4 and TRBJ2-7): ETGVTQSPTHLIKTRGQQVTLRCSSQSGHNTVSWYQQALGQGPQFIFQYYREEENGRGNFPPRFSGLQFPNYSSELNVNALELDDSALYLCASREGGVYEQYFGPGTRLTVT.

The chain carries TRBV19 and TRBJ2-5; TRBD2 might be the D (5 bases). Trimming removed 1 base from V and 4 bases from J, with 13 bases in between. CDR1 LNHDA and CDR2 SQIVND come from the germline V gene (reference sequence). CDR3 size: 15 residues. CDR3 residues: CASSIGTIRGETQYF. The CDR3 coding sequence is TGTGCCAGTAGTATAGGAACTATTCGGGGAGAGACCCAGTACTTC.

CDR3 coding DNA: TGTGCCAGCAGCCGCGTTCGAGGGTCCACCGGGGAGCTGTTTTTT. Translation gives CASSRVRGSTGELFF. The chain combines TRBV7-3 with TRBJ2-2; tentative D call: TRBD2 (5 bases). The CDR3 runs to 15 residues. Between the trimmed V and J ends, which lost 5 bases and 4 bases, there was a span of 14 bases. CDR1 is SGHTA, CDR2 FQGTGA, per germline.

The chain recombines TRBV5-4 with TRBJ2-3; 10 positions agree with TRBD1. This CDR3 is 16 amino acids long. Germline CDR1 and CDR2: SGHNT and YYREEE (reference sequence). V gave up 3 bases and J gave up 2 bases; unmatched junction bases: 6. CDR3 loop: CASSSRQGAVTDTQYF. The CDR3 DNA is TGTGCCAGCAGCTCCAGACAGGGGGCGGTCACAGATACGCAGTATTTT.

This chain connects TRBV7-2 to TRBJ2-4, with TRBD1 matching over 9 bases. Trimming at V came to 0 bases and at J to 6 bases, leaving 6 bases not matched to a gene. From germline, CDR1 is SGHTA and CDR2 FQGNSA. This CDR3 has 16 residues. This CDR3 reads CASSLAGQGSGNIQYF. As DNA, the CDR3 is TGTGCCAGCAGCTTAGCGGGACAGGGCTCCGGAAACATTCAGTACTTC.

J is TRBJ1-1 and V is TRBV9, with D unresolved. Germline values: CDR1 SGDLS, CDR2 YYNGEE. This CDR3 is built from 14 residues. The V end was cut by 0 bases, the J end by 1 base, with 7 bases between. The DNA of the CDR3 is TGTGCCAGCAGCGTAGCTTCCAGGAACACTGAAGCTTTCTTT. It is translated as CASSVASRNTEAFF.

The chain combines TRBV19 with TRBJ2-3; the match to TRBD2 covers 9 bases. The CDR3 loop spans 15 amino acids. V gave up 6 bases and J gave up 2 bases; unmatched junction bases: 6. Germline V lookup: CDR1 LNHDA, CDR2 SQIVND (reference sequence). The CDR3 region has the DNA TGTGCCAGTAGACCCCAGCGGGGGGACACAGATACGCAGTATTTT. Translation: CASRPQRGDTDTQYF.

This clone was seen a few times. The gene calls are TRBV19 and TRBJ1-5; 11 positions agree with TRBD1. There are 16 residues in the CDR3. With 3 bases clipped from V and 6 bases from J, the junction kept 7 bases outside the gene matches. The germline V gene has CDR1 LNHDA and CDR2 SQIVND (reference sequence). The CDR3 DNA reads TGTGCCAGTAGTATCTCCGGGACAGGGGGACTTCAGCCCCAGCATTTT. The encoded protein is CASSISGTGGLQPQHF.

This chain uses TRBV28 with TRBJ1-5; D is unclear. Trimming took off 7 bases at V and 5 bases at J, with 12 bases between the two ends. The CDR3 is made up of 13 amino acids. Germline CDR1 and CDR2: MDHEN and SYDVKM. CDR3 residues: CASTPPGYQPQHF. The CDR3 DNA reads TGTGCCAGCACCCCCCCGGGGTATCAGCCCCAGCATTTT.

For the CDR3, the DNA is TGTGCCAGCACTCACGGGAGCCCCAATCGAGAGCAGTACTTC. Protein product: CASTHGSPNREQYF. The chain combines TRBV28 with TRBJ2-7; D is possibly TRBD2 (6 bases). The V gene's germline CDR1 is MDHEN and CDR2 SYDVKM. This CDR3 has 14 amino acids. Trimming left V 7 bases short and J 7 bases short, with 20 bases between.

The chain links TRBV3-1 (or the pseudogene TRBV3-2) to TRBJ1-2; TRBD1 agrees at 7 bases. Losses at the gene ends were 1 base for V and 3 bases for J; bases not matched to a gene: 8. Germline assignment: CDR1 LGHDT and CDR2 YNNKEL (reference sequence). This CDR3 is 16 amino acids long. Here the CDR3 DNA reads TGTGCCAGCAGCCAAGGTGAGGGACAGCTAGACTATGGCTACACCTTC. As protein: CASSQGEGQLDYGYTF.

This clone occurred once. The chain has TRBV6-5 and TRBJ1-5, with a tentative D call TRBD1 (5 bases). Trimming took off 6 bases at V and 9 bases at J, with 18 bases between the two ends. Germline V gene lookup returns CDR1 MNHEY and CDR2 SVGAGI. CDR3 length: 14 amino acids. CDR3 region: CASRARMGQGPQHF. The CDR3, as DNA: TGTGCCAGCAGAGCGAGAATGGGGCAGGGGCCCCAGCATTTT.